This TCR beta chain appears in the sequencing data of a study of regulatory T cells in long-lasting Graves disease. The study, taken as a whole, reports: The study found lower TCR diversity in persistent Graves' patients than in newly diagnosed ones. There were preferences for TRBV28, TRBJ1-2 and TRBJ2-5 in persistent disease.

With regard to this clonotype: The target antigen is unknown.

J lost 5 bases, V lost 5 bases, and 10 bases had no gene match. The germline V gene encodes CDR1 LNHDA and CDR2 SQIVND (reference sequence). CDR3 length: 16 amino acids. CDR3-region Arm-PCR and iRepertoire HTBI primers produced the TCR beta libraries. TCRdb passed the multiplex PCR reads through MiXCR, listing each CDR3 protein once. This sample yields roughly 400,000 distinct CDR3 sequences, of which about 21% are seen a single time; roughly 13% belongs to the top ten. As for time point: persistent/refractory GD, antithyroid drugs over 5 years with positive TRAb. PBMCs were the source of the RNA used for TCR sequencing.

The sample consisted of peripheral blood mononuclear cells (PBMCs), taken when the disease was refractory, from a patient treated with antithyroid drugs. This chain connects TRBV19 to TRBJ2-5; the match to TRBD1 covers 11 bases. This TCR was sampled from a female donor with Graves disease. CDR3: CASSPLGQGAWETQYF. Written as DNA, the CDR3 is TGTGCCAGTAGTCCCCTCGGACAGGGGGCGTGGGAGACCCAGTACTTC.